The clone carrying this T cell receptor beta chain was picked up a small number of times. Its antigen remains unidentified. The data were taken from a study of CD8 T cells in ankylosing spondylitis. Findings and caveats of the study: A motif in TCR beta, a set of eight highly homologous variants, appeared characteristic of ankylosing spondylitis blood. Matched ankylosing spondylitis synovial fluid reportedly showed significant enrichment of disease-linked clones.

For TCR beta, libraries came from quantitative 5'-RACE with molecular barcodes. TCRdb re-called the 5' RACE reads with MiXCR, one entry per CDR3 protein. The sample shows about 110,000 distinct CDR3 sequences, less than 25% of them seen only once. CDR1 is DFQATT and CDR2 is SNEGSKA in the germline V gene (reference sequence). After removal of 8 bases from V and 0 bases from J, the junction contained 8 bases not matched to a gene. This CDR3 has 14 amino acids. The rearrangement joins TRBV20-1 to TRBJ2-5; 8 bases are a match to TRBD2. This TCR derives from a male donor with ankylosing spondylitis. Sequencing was carried out using synovial fluid, either unsorted or a sorted T cell fraction (not recorded which). The CDR3 protein is CSPKIAGHQETQYF. In DNA, the CDR3 is TGCAGTCCCAAAATAGCGGGACACCAAGAGACCCAGTACTTC.